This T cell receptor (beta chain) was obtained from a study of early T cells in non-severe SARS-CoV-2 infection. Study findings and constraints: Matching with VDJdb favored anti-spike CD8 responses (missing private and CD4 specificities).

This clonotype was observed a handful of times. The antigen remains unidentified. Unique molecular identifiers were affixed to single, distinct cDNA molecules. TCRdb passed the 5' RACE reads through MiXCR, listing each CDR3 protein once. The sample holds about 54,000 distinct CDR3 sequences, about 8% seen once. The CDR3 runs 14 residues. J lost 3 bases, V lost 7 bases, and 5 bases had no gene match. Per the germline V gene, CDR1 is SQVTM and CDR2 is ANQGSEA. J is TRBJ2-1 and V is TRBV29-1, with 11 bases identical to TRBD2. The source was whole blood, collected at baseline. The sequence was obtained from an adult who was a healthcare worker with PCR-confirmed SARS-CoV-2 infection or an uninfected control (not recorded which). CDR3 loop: CSGEGLADYNEQFF. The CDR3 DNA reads TGCAGCGGGGAGGGACTAGCGGACTACAATGAGCAGTTCTTC.